A selection of T cell receptor beta chains follows, all from one sample in a study of post-analysis software for immune sequencing data. One entry per CDR3 protein, called by TCRdb with MiXCR from the PCR reads. The repertoire has approximately 770,000 distinct CDR3 sequences, roughly 46% of them found once; the top ten carry roughly 4.5%. The sequencing input was blood. The receptors come from a girl aged 5-17 years with multiple sclerosis. Both conserved end residues are part of each CDR3. A D gene is named only where the DNA matches it firmly. Part of the rows lack a size; the others show once, few, many or a class for expanded clones.

abundance,d_gene,v_gene,j_gene,CDR3aa,CDR3nt
few,-,TRBV6-2/TRBV6-3,TRBJ1-6,CASSSRRQDSPLHF,TGTGCCAGCAGTTCTCGCCGACAGGATTCACCCCTCCACTTT
-,TRBD2,TRBV20-1,TRBJ2-1,CSARILAGPSGYNEQFF,TGCAGTGCTAGGATACTAGCGGGGCCCTCTGGGTACAATGAGCAGTTCTTC
few,TRBD2,TRBV20-1,TRBJ2-4,CSARKGLAGVALWEQYF,TGCAGTGCTAGGAAGGGACTAGCGGGAGTTGCGCTGTGGGAGCAGTACTTC
-,TRBD1,TRBV5-1,TRBJ2-7,CASSSNPATRTGGYEQYF,TGCGCCAGCAGCTCCAATCCGGCGACGAGGACAGGGGGTTACGAGCAGTACTTC
-,-,TRBV4-2,TRBJ2-3,CASSPFFERSTDTQYF,TGTGCCAGCAGCCCTTTTTTTGAGCGGAGCACAGATACGCAGTATTTT
few,TRBD2,TRBV20-1,TRBJ2-7,CSAPNRGGLSEQYF,TGCAGTGCCCCCAATCGGGGGGGTTTGAGCGAGCAGTACTTC
-,TRBD2,TRBV7-9,TRBJ2-7,CASSQGILAGGPSSYEQYF,TGTGCCAGCAGCCAGGGGATACTAGCGGGAGGGCCAAGCTCCTACGAGCAGTACTTC
-,-,TRBV4-3,TRBJ2-1,CASSQSPLGSYNEQFF,TGCGCCAGCAGCCAAAGTCCCCTTGGATCCTACAATGAGCAGTTCTTC
few,TRBD1,TRBV27,TRBJ1-2,CASSLIPGQGANGYTF,TGTGCCAGCAGTCTAATACCGGGACAGGGGGCTAATGGCTACACCTTC
few,-,TRBV13,TRBJ2-1,CASSPTLYNEQFF,TGTGCCAGCAGCCCCACCCTTTACAATGAGCAGTTCTTC
few,-,TRBV5-5,TRBJ2-7,CASSSPHLLGAYEQYF,TGTGCCAGCAGCTCCCCCCACTTACTCGGAGCCTACGAGCAGTACTTC
-,TRBD1,TRBV7-9,TRBJ2-7,CASSPAMGTGAYEQYF,TGTGCCAGCAGCCCCGCAATGGGGACAGGGGCCTACGAGCAGTACTTC
few,-,TRBV29-1,TRBJ2-1,CSVEAREDEQFF,TGCAGCGTTGAAGCCAGGGAGGATGAGCAGTTCTTC
few,-,TRBV12-3/TRBV12-4,TRBJ2-5,CASRFRERGETQYF,TGTGCCAGCAGATTCCGGGAGCGTGGGGAGACCCAGTACTTC
-,TRBD1,TRBV27,TRBJ1-1,CASSPKDRENTEAFF,TGTGCCAGCAGTCCGAAGGACAGGGAGAACACTGAAGCTTTCTTT
-,TRBD1,TRBV6-6,TRBJ2-5,CASTHRGTDTKTQYF,TGTGCCAGCACCCACAGGGGTACAGATACGAAGACCCAGTACTTC
-,-,TRBV29-1,TRBJ1-1,CSVHRVGTGAFF,TGCAGCGTTCACCGGGTTGGCACTGGAGCTTTCTTT
few,-,TRBV11-2,TRBJ2-1,CASSSAGTVTGEQFF,TGTGCCAGCAGCTCCGCCGGGACTGTTACAGGGGAGCAGTTCTTC
-,-,TRBV20-1,TRBJ2-7,CSASALTEQYF,TGCAGTGCTAGTGCTCTAACCGAGCAGTACTTC
once,TRBD2,TRBV4-3,TRBJ2-7,CASSQDLGGVEITYEQYF,TGCGCCAGCAGCCAAGACTTGGGAGGGGTCGAGATAACCTACGAGCAGTACTTC
-,TRBD2,TRBV5-1,TRBJ2-5,CASSTKKTSGKLEETQYF,TGCGCCAGCAGCACCAAGAAGACTAGCGGGAAGCTGGAAGAGACCCAGTACTTC
-,TRBD1,TRBV10-3,TRBJ2-7,CAISDTVTGGRGEQYF,TGTGCCATCAGTGATACGGTGACAGGGGGAAGGGGCGAGCAGTACTTC
few,TRBD1,TRBV20-1,TRBJ2-3,CRGIGGAKGTDTQYF,TGCAGAGGGATAGGGGGCGCCAAGGGCACAGATACGCAGTATTTT
-,TRBD1,TRBV4-1,TRBJ1-5,CASSQPSAGTGDRMDQPQHF,TGCGCCAGCAGCCAACCTTCCGCCGGGACAGGGGATCGGATGGATCAGCCCCAGCATTTT
-,-,TRBV7-8,TRBJ1-2,CASSLGPSGYGYTF,TGTGCCAGCAGCCTAGGGCCGTCCGGCTATGGCTACACCTTC
few,-,TRBV28,TRBJ2-7,CASSSDEQYF,TGTGCCAGCAGTTCAGACGAGCAGTACTTC
-,-,TRBV28,TRBJ1-5,CASSLLSNQPQHF,TGTGCCAGCAGTCTCCTTAGCAATCAGCCCCAGCATTTT
-,-,TRBV29-1,TRBJ2-1,CSVELPSYNEQFF,TGCAGCGTTGAACTACCCAGCTACAATGAGCAGTTCTTC
once,TRBD1,TRBV10-3,TRBJ2-7,CAISVAGQGTYEQYF,TGTGCCATCAGTGTGGCGGGACAGGGAACCTACGAGCAGTACTTC
-,-,TRBV27,TRBJ2-7,CASSLWGGAVYEQYF,TGTGCCAGCAGTTTATGGGGGGGCGCGGTATACGAGCAGTACTTC
-,TRBD2,TRBV28,TRBJ2-7,CASSLWEGGPHPRYEQYF,TGTGCCAGCAGTTTATGGGAGGGAGGGCCCCATCCTCGCTACGAGCAGTACTTC
-,TRBD2,TRBV7-2,TRBJ2-4,CASSTGTSGRGEQYF,TGTGCCAGCAGCACGGGGACTAGCGGGAGGGGAGAGCAGTACTTC
-,TRBD2,TRBV3-1,TRBJ2-5,CASSQEASGRGIQYF,TGTGCCAGCAGCCAAGAGGCTAGCGGGAGGGGGATCCAGTACTTC
few,-,TRBV5-4,TRBJ2-5,CASSLGGIGETQYF,TGTGCCAGCAGCTTGGGAGGGATTGGAGAGACCCAGTACTTC